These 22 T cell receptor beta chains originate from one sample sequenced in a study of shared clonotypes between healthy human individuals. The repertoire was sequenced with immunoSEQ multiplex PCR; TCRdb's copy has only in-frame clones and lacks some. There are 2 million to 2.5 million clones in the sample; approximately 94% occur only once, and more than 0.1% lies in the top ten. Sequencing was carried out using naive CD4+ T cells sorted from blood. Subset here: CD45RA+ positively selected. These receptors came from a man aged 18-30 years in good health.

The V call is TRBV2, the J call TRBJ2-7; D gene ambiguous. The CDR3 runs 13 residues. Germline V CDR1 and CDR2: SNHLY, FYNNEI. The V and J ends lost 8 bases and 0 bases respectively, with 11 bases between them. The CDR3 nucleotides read TGTGCCAGCCGGCCAGCGAGCTCCTACGAGCAGTACTTC. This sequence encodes CASRPASSYEQYF.

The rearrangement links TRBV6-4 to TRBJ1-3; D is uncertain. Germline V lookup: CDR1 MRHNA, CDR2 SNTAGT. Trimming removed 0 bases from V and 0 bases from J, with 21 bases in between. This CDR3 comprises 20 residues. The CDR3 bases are TGTGCCAGCAGTGACTCGACCGTAATAGAAAAGAGAAACTCTGGAAACACCATATATTTT. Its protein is CASSDSTVIEKRNSGNTIYF.

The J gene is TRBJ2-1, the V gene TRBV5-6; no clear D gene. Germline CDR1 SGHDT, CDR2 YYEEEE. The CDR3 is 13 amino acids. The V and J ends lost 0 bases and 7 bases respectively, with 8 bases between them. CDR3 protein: CASSLVGSNEQFF. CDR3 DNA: TGTGCCAGCAGCTTGGTAGGGTCGAATGAGCAGTTCTTC.

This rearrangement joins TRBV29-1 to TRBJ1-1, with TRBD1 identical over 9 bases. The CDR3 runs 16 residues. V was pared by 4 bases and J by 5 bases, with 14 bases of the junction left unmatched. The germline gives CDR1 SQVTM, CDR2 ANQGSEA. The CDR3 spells CSVGYRGRGDKTEAFF. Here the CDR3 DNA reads TGCAGCGTTGGGTACAGGGGGCGCGGGGACAAAACTGAAGCTTTCTTT.

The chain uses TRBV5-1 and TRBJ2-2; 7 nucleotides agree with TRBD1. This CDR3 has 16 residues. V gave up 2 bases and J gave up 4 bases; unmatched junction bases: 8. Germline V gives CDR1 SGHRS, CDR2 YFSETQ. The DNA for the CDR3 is TGCGCCAGCAGCTTCCTCGGGACAGTTCCCACCGGGGAGCTGTTTTTT. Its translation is CASSFLGTVPTGELFF.

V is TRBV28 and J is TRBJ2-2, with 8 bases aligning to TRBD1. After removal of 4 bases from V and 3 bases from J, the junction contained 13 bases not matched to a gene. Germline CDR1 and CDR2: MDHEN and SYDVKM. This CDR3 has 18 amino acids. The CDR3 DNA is TGTGCCAGCAGTTCACCCTTGGACAGGGCCTGGGACACCGGGGAGCTGTTTTTT. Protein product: CASSSPLDRAWDTGELFF.

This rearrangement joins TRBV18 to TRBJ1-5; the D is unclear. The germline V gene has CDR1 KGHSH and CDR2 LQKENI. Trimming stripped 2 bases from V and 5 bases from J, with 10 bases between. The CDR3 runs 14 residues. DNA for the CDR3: TGTGCCAGCTCACCAACGTGGCAGGATCAGCCCCAGCATTTT. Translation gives CASSPTWQDQPQHF.

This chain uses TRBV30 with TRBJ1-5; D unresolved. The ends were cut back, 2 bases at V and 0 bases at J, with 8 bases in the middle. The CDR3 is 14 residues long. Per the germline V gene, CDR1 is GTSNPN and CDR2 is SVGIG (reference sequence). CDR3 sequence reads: CAWSSEDSNQPQHF. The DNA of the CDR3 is TGTGCCTGGAGTTCGGAGGATAGCAATCAGCCCCAGCATTTT.

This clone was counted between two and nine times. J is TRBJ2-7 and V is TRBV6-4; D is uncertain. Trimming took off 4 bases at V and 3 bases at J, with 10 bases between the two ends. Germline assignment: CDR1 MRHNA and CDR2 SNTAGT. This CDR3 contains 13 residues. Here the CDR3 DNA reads TGTGCCAGCAGTGTTACGTCGGGCTACGAGCAGTACTTC. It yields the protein CASSVTSGYEQYF.

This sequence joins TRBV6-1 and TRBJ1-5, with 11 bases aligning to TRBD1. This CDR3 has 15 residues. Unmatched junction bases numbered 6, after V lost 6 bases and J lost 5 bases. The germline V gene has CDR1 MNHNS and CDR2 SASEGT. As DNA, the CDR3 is TGTGCCAGCAGAGACCGGGACAGGGGGTATCAGCCCCAGCATTTT. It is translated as CASRDRDRGYQPQHF.

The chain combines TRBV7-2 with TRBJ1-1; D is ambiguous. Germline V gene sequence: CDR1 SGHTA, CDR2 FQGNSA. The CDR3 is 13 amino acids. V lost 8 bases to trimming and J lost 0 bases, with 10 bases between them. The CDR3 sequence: CASQTHMNTEAFF. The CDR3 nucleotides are TGTGCCAGCCAGACTCACATGAACACTGAAGCTTTCTTT.

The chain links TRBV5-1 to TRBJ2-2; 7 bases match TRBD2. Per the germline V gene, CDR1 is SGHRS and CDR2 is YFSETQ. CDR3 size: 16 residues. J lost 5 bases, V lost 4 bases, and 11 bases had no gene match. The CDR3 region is CASSPVTSPGTGELFF. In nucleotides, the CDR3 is TGCGCCAGCAGCCCAGTGACTAGCCCAGGAACCGGGGAGCTGTTTTTT.

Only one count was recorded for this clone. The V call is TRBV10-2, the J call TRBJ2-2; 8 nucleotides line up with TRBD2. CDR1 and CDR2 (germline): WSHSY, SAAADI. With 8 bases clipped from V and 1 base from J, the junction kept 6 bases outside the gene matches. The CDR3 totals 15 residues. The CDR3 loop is CASQSGGRNTGELFF. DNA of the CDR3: TGCGCCAGCCAAAGCGGGGGCCGGAACACCGGGGAGCTGTTTTTT.

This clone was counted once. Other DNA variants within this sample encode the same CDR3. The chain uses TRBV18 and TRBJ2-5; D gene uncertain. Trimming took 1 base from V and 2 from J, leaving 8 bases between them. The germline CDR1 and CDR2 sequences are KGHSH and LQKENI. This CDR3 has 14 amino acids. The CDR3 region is CASSPLASQETQYF. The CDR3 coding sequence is TGTGCCAGCTCACCACTGGCTTCACAAGAGACCCAGTACTTC.

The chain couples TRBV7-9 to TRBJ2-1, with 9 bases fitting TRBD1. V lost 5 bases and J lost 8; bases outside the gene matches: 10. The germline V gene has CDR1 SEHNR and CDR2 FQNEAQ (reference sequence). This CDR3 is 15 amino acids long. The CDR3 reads CASSAGTGSRDEQFF. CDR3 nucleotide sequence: TGTGCCAGCAGCGCCGGGACAGGGTCAAGGGATGAGCAGTTCTTC.

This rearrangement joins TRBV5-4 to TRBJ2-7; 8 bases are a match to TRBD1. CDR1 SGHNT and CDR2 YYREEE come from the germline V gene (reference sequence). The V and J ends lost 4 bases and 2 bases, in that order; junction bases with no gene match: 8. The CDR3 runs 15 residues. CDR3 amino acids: CASSADRVLTYEQYF. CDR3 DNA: TGTGCCAGCAGCGCGGACAGGGTCCTAACCTACGAGCAGTACTTC.

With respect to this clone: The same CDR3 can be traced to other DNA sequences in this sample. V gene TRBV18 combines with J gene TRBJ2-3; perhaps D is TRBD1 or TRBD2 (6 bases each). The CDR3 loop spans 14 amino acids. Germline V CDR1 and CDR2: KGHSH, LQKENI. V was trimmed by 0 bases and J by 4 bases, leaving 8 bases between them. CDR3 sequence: CASSPPGGPDTQYF. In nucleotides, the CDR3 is TGTGCCAGCTCACCACCGGGGGGCCCAGATACGCAGTATTTT.

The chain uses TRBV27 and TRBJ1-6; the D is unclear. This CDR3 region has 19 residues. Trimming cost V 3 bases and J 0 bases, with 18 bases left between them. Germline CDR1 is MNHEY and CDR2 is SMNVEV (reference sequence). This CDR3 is CASSFKDGRYSSYNSPLHF. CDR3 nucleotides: TGTGCCAGCAGTTTTAAGGACGGACGGTACAGCTCCTATAATTCACCCCTCCACTTT.

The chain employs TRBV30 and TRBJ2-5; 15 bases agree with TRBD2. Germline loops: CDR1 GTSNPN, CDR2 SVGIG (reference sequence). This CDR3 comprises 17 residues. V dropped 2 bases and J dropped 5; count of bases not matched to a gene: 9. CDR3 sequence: CAWSRSWTSGRVETQYF. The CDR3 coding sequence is TGTGCCTGGAGTAGATCTTGGACTAGCGGGAGGGTGGAGACCCAGTACTTC.

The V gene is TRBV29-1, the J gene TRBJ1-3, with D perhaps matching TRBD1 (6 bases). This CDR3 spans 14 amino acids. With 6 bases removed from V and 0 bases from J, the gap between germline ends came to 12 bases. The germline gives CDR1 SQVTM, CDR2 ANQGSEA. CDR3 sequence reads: CSVGTLNSGNTIYF. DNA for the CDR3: TGCAGCGTCGGGACACTTAACTCTGGAAACACCATATATTTT.

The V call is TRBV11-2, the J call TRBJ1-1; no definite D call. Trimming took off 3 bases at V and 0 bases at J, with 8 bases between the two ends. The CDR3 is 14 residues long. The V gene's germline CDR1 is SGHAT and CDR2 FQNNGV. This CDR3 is CASSFDGMNTEAFF. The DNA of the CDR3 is TGTGCCAGCAGCTTTGATGGGATGAACACTGAAGCTTTCTTT.

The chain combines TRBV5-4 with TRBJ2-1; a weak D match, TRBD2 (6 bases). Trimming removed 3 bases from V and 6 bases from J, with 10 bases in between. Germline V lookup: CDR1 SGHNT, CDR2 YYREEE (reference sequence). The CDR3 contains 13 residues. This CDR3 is CASSWVGGNEQFF. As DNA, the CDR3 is TGTGCCAGCAGCTGGGTCGGGGGCAATGAGCAGTTCTTC. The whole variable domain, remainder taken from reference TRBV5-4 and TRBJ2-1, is ETGVTQSPTHLIKTRGQQVTLRCSSQSGHNTVSWYQQALGQGPQFIFQYYREEENGRGNFPPRFSGLQFPNYSSELNVNALELDDSALYLCASSWVGGNEQFFGPGTRLTVL.